This is a list of T cell receptor beta chains from one sample in a study of patients and donors after allogeneic stem cell transplantation. TCRdb passed the RT-PCR reads through MiXCR, listing each CDR3 protein once. The data contain hundreds of thousands of distinct CDR3 sequences, 16% of them singletons. The sequenced material came from blood, either unsorted or a sorted T cell fraction (not recorded which). The source is a human donor who was either an allogeneic HSCT recipient or a stem cell or donor lymphocyte infusion donor (not recorded which). It is not recorded whose cells these are; they may come from a transplant donor. The CDR3 runs from the conserved cysteine through the conserved F or W. A row's size may be missing; if present it is once, few, many or a size class.

V gene | clone size | CDR3 protein
TRBV21-1 | few | CASSVLGTSETKGTQYF
TRBV9 | - | CASSNRGRGELFF
TRBV7-2 | few | CASRSSGGKAKNIQYF
TRBV5-1 | few | CASSRSGQLNTEAFF
TRBV11-2 | - | CASSLGLTGPSGANVLTF
TRBV18 | few | CASSPGLHYEQYF
TRBV25-1 | many | CASSVQGSTYEQYF
TRBV9 | few | CASSVVKVDTQYF
TRBV4-2 | - | CASSEQRKNTGELFF
TRBV12-3/TRBV12-4 | - | CASTPGQRDQPQHF
TRBV5-5 | few | CASTTGTGYQTYGYTF
TRBV19 | few | CATPRGVGTDTQYF
TRBV7-6 | - | CASSPWSHTEAFF
TRBV6-2/TRBV6-3 | few | CASSYSPAPGYTF
TRBV12-3/TRBV12-4 | many | CASSLPSSTIYF
TRBV24-1 | few | CATSTAGAQETQYF
TRBV20-1 | many | CSVRTAVGTEAFF
TRBV2 | - | CASSVTSGGNYEQYF
TRBV24-1 | few | CATSDSRLGNTEAFF
TRBV12-3/TRBV12-4 | few | CASSPTSGSGTGELFF
TRBV5-6 | - | CASSPGQAGQPQHF
TRBV12-3/TRBV12-4 | - | CAVDSNNEQFF
TRBV4-2 | few | CASSQSDRGPSYEQYF
TRBV27 | few | CASRVAGRRGNEQFF
TRBV19 | few | CASSIGTGGEKLFF
TRBV20-1 | - | CSASRQGNEQFF
TRBV18 | - | CASSGTVDFQPQHF
TRBV4-1 | - | CASSHLLAGFTDTQYF
TRBV20-1 | few | CSAKPRTVAYEQYF
TRBV27 | few | CASSLWTDEQFF
TRBV7-3 | few | CASSSRQGRFQPQHF
TRBV9 | - | CASSVGGAGTNYGYTF
TRBV2 | - | CASSEVPVAEAFF
TRBV12-3/TRBV12-4 | - | CASTHRQGPYNEQFF
TRBV7-3 | once | CASSLKREGGADTQYF
TRBV20-1 | - | CSATLRRPANYGYTF
TRBV7-2 | - | CASSLGTGRQTQYF
TRBV12-3/TRBV12-4 | many | CASSPLAGGWNTGELFF
TRBV12-3/TRBV12-4 | - | CASSSDFETQYF
TRBV7-2 | many | CASSFFASHEQFF
TRBV2 | few | CASSEARPPFGAGGPQQYF
TRBV4-2 | - | CASSVNSGGGTDTQYF
TRBV12-3/TRBV12-4 | many | CASSPLAGGYTDTQYF
TRBV2 | few | CASSVQLLQETQYF
TRBV20-1 | - | CSATIGLGHGTDTQYF
TRBV2 | few | CASSIQGGYGYTF
TRBV13 | - | CASSPGRRVLYEQYF
TRBV27 | few | CASSLAPPGQGKYGYTF
TRBV20-1 | few | CSASPPPGGLTEAFF
TRBV20-1 | few | CSASGSTNEQFF
TRBV7-9 | few | CASSLLNGGELFF
TRBV2 | - | CASEIAGGKGELFF
TRBV2 | few | CAQRPSVSSYNEQFF
TRBV24-1 | few | CATSSGQVNLQPQHF
TRBV6-2/TRBV6-3 | - | CASSYSGSLHF
TRBV7-2 | few | CASSPRVGNSEKLFF
TRBV19 | - | CASSDKARQSEAFF
TRBV5-1 | few | CASRQEGDLQETQYF
TRBV5-1 | few | CASSLAVAVQETQYF
TRBV7-2 | - | CASSFDRGGYNEQFF